The source of this T cell receptor beta chain is a study of control samples from healthy donors and cancer patients. Generated by immunoSEQ multiplex PCR, the TCRdb table keeps only in-frame clones and is missing some. The sample consists of 75,000 to 100,000 clones, around nine tenths of them appearing once. Germline values: CDR1 LNHDA, CDR2 SQIVND (reference sequence). V was clipped by 6 bases and J by 5 bases, with 19 bases between them. This CDR3 contains 15 residues. The source material was blood. This chain links TRBV19 with TRBJ1-2; a weak D match, TRBD1 (5 bases). The sequence came from a human donor in good health. The donor label of this sample is uncertain. The CDR3 region is CASRDRGRANYGYTF. The CDR3 bases are TGTGCCAGTAGGGACCGTGGCAGGGCCAATTATGGCTACACCTTC. The full variable domain, rest sourced from reference TRBV19 and TRBJ1-2, is DGGITQSPKYLFRKEGQNVTLSCEQNLNHDAMYWYRQDPGQGLRLIYYSQIVNDFQKGDIAEGYSVSREKKESFPLTVTSAQKNPTAFYLCASRDRGRANYGYTFGSGTRLTVV.